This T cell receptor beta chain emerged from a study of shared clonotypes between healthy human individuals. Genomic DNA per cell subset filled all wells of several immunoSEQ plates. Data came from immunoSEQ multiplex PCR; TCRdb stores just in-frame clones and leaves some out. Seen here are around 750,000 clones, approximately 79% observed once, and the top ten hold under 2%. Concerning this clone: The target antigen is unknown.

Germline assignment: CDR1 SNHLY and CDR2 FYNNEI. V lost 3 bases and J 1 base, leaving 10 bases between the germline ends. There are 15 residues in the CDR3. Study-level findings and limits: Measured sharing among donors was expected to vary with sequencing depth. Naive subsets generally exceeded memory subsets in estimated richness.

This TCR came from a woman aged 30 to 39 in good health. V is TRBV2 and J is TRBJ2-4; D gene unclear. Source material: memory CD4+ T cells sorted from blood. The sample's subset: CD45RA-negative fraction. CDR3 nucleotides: TGTGCCAGCAGTGATCAAAGGATGGCCAAAAACATTCAGTACTTC. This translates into CASSDQRMAKNIQYF. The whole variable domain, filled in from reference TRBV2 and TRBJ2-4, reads EPEVTQTPSHQVTQMGQEVILRCVPISNHLYFYWYRQILGQKVEFLVSFYNNEISEKSEIFDDQFSVERPDGSNFTLKIRSTKLEDSAMYFCASSDQRMAKNIQYFGAGTRLSVL.